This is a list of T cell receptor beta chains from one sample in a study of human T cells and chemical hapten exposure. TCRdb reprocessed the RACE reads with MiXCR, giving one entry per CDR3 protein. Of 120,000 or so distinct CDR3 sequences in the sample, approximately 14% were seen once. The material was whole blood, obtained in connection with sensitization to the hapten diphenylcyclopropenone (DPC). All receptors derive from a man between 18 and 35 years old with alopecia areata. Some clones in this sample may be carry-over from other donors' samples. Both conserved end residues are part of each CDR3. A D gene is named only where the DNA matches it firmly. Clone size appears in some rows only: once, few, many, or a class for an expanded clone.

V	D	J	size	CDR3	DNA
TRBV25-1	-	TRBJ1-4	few	CASSEQVNEKLFF	TGTGCCAGCAGTGAACAGGTTAATGAAAAACTGTTTTTT
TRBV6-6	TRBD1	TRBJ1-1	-	CASTPNRGDTEAFF	TGTGCCAGCACCCCAAACAGGGGAGACACTGAAGCTTTCTTT
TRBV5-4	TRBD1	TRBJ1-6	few	CASSLAETGNSPLHF	TGTGCCAGCAGCTTGGCCGAGACAGGGAATTCACCCCTCCACTTT
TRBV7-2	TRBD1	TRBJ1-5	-	CASSAGTGFQPQHF	TGTGCCAGCAGCGCGGGGACAGGGTTTCAGCCCCAGCATTTT
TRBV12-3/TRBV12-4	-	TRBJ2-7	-	CASRHRGPPTGHPLYEQYF	TGTGCCAGCAGACACCGTGGACCACCGACGGGACACCCTCTCTACGAGCAGTACTTC
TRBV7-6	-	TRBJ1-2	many	CASSLSSGFYGYTF	TGTGCCAGCAGCTTATCATCAGGGTTCTATGGCTACACCTTC
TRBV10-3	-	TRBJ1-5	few	CAIKEGPNQPQHF	TGTGCCATCAAGGAGGGGCCCAACCAGCCCCAGCATTTT
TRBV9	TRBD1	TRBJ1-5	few	CASSVTGGNQPQHF	TGTGCCAGCAGCGTGACAGGGGGCAATCAGCCCCAGCATTTT
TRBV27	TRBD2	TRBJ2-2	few	CASSDSGRAGRTGELFF	TGTGCCAGCAGTGACTCAGGACGCGCCGGGAGGACCGGGGAGCTGTTTTTT
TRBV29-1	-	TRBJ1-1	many	CSVDSGTEAFF	TGCAGCGTTGATTCGGGAACTGAAGCTTTCTTT
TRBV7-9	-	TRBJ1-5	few	CASSLAKVGVIQPQHF	TGTGCCAGCAGCTTAGCCAAGGTAGGGGTGATTCAGCCCCAGCATTTT
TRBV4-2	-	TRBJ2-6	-	CASSRTKSGANVLTF	TGTGCCAGCAGCCGGACTAAGTCTGGGGCCAACGTCCTGACTTTC
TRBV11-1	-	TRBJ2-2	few	CASSLINTGELFF	TGTGCCAGCAGCTTGATTAACACCGGGGAGCTGTTTTTT
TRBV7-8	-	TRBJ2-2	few	CASTFPWGRVNPGELFF	TGTGCCAGCACATTCCCTTGGGGCAGGGTTAACCCCGGGGAGCTGTTTTTT
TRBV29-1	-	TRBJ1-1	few	CSVAGQLNTEAFF	TGCAGCGTTGCGGGTCAGCTTAACACTGAAGCTTTCTTT
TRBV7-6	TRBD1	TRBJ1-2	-	CASSLPGGLNYGYTF	TGTGCCAGCAGCTTACCAGGGGGACTTAACTATGGCTACACCTTC
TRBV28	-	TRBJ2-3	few	CASSLGPVADTQYF	TGTGCCAGCAGTTTAGGGCCCGTCGCAGATACGCAGTATTTT
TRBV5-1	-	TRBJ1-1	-	CASSLDSGSTEAFF	TGCGCCAGCAGCTTGGATTCGGGGAGCACTGAAGCTTTCTTT
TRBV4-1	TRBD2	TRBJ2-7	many	CASSQTLAGEQYF	TGCGCCAGCAGCCAAACTCTAGCGGGGGAGCAGTACTTC
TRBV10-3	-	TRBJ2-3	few	CAHRAADTQYF	TGTGCCCACAGGGCGGCAGATACGCAGTATTTT
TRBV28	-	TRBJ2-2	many	CASSFPGTGELFF	TGTGCCAGCAGTTTCCCCGGTACCGGGGAGCTGTTTTTT
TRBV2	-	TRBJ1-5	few	CASSELGEDQPQHF	TGTGCCAGCAGTGAACTGGGCGAGGATCAGCCCCAGCATTTT
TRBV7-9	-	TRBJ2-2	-	CASSLEYTGELFF	TGTGCCAGCAGCTTAGAGTACACCGGGGAGCTGTTTTTT
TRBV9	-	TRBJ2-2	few	CASSVEGRKNTGELFF	TGTGCCAGCAGCGTAGAGGGCAGAAAGAACACCGGGGAGCTGTTTTTT
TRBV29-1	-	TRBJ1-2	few	CSAPGVQTDPYGYTF	TGCAGCGCCCCCGGCGTGCAGACAGACCCCTATGGCTACACCTTC
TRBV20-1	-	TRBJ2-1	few	CSASSAFNEQFF	TGCAGTGCTAGTTCTGCGTTCAATGAGCAGTTCTTC
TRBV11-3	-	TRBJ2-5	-	CASSPQGRGEETQYF	TGTGCCAGCAGCCCCCAGGGACGGGGTGAAGAGACCCAGTACTTC
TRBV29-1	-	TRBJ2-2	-	CNILTGELFF	TGCAACATACTCACCGGGGAGCTGTTTTTT
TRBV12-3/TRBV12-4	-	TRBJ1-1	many	CASSFGINTEAFF	TGTGCCAGCAGTTTTGGAATTAACACTGAAGCTTTCTTT
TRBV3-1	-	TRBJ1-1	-	CASSRSGRQTTEAFF	TGTGCCAGCAGCCGGTCGGGACGGCAAACTACTGAAGCTTTCTTT
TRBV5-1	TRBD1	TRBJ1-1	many	CASSFSGGANTEAFF	TGCGCCAGCAGCTTTTCAGGGGGAGCGAACACTGAAGCTTTCTTT
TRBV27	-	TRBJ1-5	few	CASSPSSNQPQHF	TGTGCCAGCAGTCCATCTAGCAATCAGCCCCAGCATTTT
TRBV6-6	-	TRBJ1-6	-	CASSYRLASSPLHF	TGTGCCAGCAGTTATAGGTTAGCTAGTTCACCCCTCCACTTT